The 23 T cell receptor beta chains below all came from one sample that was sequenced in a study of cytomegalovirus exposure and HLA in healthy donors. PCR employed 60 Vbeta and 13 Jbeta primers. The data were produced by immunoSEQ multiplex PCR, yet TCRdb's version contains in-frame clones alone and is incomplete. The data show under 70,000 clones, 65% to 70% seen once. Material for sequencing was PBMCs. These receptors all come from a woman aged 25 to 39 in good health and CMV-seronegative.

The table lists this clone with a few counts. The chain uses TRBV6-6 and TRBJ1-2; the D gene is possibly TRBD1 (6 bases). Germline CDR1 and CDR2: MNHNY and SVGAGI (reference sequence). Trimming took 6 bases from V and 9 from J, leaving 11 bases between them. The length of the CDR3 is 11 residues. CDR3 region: CASSQGQSYTF. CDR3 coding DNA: TGTGCCAGCAGCCAGGGACAAAGCTACACCTTC.

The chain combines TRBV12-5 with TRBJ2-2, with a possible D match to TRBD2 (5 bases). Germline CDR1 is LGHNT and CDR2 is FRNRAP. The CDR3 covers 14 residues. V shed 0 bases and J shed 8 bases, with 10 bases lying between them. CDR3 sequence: CASGLVSRGGELFF. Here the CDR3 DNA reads TGTGCTAGTGGTTTGGTATCGAGAGGGGGGGAGCTGTTTTTT.

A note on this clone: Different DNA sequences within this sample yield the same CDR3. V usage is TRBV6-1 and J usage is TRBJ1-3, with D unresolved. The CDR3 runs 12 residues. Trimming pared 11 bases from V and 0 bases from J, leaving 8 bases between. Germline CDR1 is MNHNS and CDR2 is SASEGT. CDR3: CASHSSGNTIYF. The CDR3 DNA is TGTGCCTCACACAGCTCTGGAAACACCATATATTTT.

The CDR3 loop reads CASSLGRRLETSTDTQYF. Written as DNA, the CDR3 is TGTGCCAGCAGCTTAGGCCGACGACTAGAGACTAGCACAGATACGCAGTATTTT. V gene TRBV13 combines with J gene TRBJ2-3; possibly TRBD2 for D (6 bases). The CDR3 has 18 amino acids. The V end was cut by 0 bases, the J end by 0 bases, with 16 bases between. Per germline, CDR1 PRHDT and CDR2 FYEKMQ (reference sequence).

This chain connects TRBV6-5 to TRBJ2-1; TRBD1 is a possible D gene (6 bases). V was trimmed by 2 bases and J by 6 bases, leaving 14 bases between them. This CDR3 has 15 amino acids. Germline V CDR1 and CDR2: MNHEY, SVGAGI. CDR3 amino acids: CASSYPPGACNEQFF. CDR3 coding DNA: TGTGCCAGCAGTTACCCGCCAGGGGCCTGCAATGAGCAGTTCTTC.

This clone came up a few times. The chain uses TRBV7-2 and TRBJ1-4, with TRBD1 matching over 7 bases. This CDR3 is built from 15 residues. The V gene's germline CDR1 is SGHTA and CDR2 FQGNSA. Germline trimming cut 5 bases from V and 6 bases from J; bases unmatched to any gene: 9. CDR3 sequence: CASSPHRGGDEKLFF. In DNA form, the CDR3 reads TGTGCCAGCAGCCCCCACAGGGGAGGAGATGAAAAACTGTTTTTT.

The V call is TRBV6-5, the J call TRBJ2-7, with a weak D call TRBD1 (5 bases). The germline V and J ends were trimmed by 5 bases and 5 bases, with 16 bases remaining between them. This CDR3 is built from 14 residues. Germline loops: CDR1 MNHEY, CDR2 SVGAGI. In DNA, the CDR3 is TGTGCCAGCAGTCCGAGACAGCTCACCCACGAGCAGTACTTC. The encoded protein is CASSPRQLTHEQYF.

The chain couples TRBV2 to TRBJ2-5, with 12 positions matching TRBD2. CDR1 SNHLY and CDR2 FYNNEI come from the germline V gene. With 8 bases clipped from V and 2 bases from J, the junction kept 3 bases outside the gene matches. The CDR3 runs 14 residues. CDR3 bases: TGTGCCAGCCGGACTAGCGGGGCTCAAGAGACCCAGTACTTC. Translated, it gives CASRTSGAQETQYF.

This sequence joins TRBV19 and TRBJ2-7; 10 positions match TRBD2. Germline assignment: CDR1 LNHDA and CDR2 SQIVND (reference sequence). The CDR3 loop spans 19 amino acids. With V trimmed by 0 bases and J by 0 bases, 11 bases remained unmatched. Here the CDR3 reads CASSIEMASGGPNSYEQYF. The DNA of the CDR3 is TGTGCCAGTAGTATAGAGATGGCTAGCGGGGGCCCCAACTCCTACGAGCAGTACTTC.

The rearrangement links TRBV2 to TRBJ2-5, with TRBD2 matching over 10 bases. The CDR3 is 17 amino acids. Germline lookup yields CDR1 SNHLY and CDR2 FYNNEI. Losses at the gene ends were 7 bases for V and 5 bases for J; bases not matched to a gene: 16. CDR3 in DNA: TGTGCCAGCACCGAAGATCAAGCGGGGGGGCCCTCGGAGACCCAGTACTTC. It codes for CASTEDQAGGPSETQYF.

CDR3 in amino acids: CASRPMGQVQETQYF. The CDR3 nucleotides are TGCGCCAGCCGACCTATGGGACAGGTCCAAGAGACCCAGTACTTC. The chain has TRBV5-1 and TRBJ2-5; the match to TRBD1 covers 8 bases. CDR3 size: 15 residues. In germline, CDR1 is SGHRS, CDR2 YFSETQ. J gave up 1 base and V 7 bases, and 9 bases lay outside the gene matches.

CDR3 sequence reads: CASSWTGTGNTEAFF. The CDR3 DNA is TGCGCCAGCAGCTGGACAGGGACGGGGAACACTGAAGCTTTCTTT. The chain joins TRBV5-1 to TRBJ1-1; 8 positions match TRBD1. The CDR3 length is 15 residues. Germline V gene sequence: CDR1 SGHRS, CDR2 YFSETQ. J lost 1 base, V lost 3 bases, and 5 bases had no gene match. The whole variable domain, remainder taken from reference TRBV5-1 and TRBJ1-1, is KAGVTQTPRYLIKTRGQQVTLSCSPISGHRSVSWYQQTPGQGLQFLFEYFSETQRNKGNFPGRFSGRQFSNSRSEMNVSTLELGDSALYLCASSWTGTGNTEAFFGQGTRLTVV.

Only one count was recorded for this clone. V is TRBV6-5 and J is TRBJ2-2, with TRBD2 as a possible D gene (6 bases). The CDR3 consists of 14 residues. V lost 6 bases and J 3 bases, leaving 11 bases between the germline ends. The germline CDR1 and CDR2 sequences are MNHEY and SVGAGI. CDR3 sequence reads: CASRPRLDTGELFF. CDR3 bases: TGTGCCAGCAGACCCCGACTAGACACCGGGGAGCTGTTTTTT.

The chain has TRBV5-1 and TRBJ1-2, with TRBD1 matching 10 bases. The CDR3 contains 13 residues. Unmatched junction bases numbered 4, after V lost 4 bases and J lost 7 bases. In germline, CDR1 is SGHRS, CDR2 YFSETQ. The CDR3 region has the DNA TGCGCCAGCAGCAGGACAGGGGGTTCTGGCTACACCTTC. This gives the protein CASSRTGGSGYTF.

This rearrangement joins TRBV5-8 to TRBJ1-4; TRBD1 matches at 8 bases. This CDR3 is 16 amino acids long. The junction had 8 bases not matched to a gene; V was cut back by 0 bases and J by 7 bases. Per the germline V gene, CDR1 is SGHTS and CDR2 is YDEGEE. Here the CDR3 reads CASSLASRGLGEKLFF. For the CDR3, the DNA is TGTGCCAGCAGCTTGGCCTCCAGGGGGCTGGGTGAAAAACTGTTTTTT.

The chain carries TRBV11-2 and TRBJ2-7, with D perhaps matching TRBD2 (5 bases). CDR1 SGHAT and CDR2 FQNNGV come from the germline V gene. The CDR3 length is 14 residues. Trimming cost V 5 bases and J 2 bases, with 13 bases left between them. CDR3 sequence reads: CASSPGLITYEQYF. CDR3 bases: TGTGCCAGCAGCCCGGGATTGATAACCTACGAGCAGTACTTC.

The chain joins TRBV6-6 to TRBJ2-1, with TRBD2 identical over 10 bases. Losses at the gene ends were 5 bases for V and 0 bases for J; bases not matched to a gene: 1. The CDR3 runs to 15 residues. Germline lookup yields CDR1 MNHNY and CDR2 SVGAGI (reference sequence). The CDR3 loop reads CASSPSGGSYNEQFF. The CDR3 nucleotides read TGTGCCAGCAGTCCTAGCGGGGGCTCCTACAATGAGCAGTTCTTC.

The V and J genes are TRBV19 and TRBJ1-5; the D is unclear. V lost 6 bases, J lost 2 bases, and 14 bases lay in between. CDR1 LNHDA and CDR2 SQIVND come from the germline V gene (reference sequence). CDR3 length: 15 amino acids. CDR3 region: CASSWRWGGNQPQHF. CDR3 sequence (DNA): TGTGCCAGTAGCTGGAGGTGGGGAGGCAATCAGCCCCAGCATTTT. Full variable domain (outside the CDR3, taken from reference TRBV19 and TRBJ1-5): DGGITQSPKYLFRKEGQNVTLSCEQNLNHDAMYWYRQDPGQGLRLIYYSQIVNDFQKGDIAEGYSVSREKKESFPLTVTSAQKNPTAFYLCASSWRWGGNQPQHFGDGTRLSIL.

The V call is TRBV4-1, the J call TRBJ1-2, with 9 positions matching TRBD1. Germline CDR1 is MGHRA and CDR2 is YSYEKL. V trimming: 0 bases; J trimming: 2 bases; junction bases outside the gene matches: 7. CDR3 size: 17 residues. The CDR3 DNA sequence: TGCGCCAGCAGCCAAGAGGGACAGGGAGCCACCAACTATGGCTACACCTTC. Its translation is CASSQEGQGATNYGYTF.

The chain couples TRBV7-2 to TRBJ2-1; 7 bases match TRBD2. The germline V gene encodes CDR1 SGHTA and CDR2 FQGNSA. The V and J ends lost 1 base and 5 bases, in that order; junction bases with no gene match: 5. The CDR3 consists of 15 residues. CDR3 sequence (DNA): TGTGCCAGCAGCTTAGGGCGGGGGACGAACAATGAGCAGTTCTTC. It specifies CASSLGRGTNNEQFF. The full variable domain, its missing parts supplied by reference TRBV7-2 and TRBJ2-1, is GAGVSQSPSNKVTEKGKDVELRCDPISGHTALYWYRQSLGQGLEFLIYFQGNSAPDKSGLPSDRFSAERTGGSVSTLTIQRTQQEDSAVYLCASSLGRGTNNEQFFGPGTRLTVL.

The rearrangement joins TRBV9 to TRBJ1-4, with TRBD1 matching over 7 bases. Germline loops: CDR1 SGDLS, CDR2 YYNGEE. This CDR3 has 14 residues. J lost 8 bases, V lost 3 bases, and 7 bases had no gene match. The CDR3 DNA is TGTGCCAGCAGCGCAACAGGGGATTGGGAAAAACTGTTTTTT. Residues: CASSATGDWEKLFF. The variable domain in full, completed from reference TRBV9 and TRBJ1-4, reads DSGVTQTPKHLITATGQRVTLRCSPRSGDLSVYWYQQSLDQGLQFLIQYYNGEERAKGNILERFSAQQFPDLHSELNLSSLELGDSALYFCASSATGDWEKLFFGSGTQLSVL.

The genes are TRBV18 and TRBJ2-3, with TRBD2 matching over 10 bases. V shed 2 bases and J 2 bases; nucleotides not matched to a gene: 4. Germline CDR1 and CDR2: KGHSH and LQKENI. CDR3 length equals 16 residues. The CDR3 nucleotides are TGTGCCAGCTCACCATTAGCGGGGGGCCACACAGATACGCAGTATTTT. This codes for CASSPLAGGHTDTQYF.

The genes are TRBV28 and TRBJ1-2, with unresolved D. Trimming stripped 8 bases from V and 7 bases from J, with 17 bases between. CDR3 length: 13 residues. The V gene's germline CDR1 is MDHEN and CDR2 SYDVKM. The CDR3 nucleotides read TGTGCCAGCGGAGGAGGGCTAATTGGTGGCTACACCTTC. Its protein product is CASGGGLIGGYTF.